This T cell receptor beta chain was recovered during a study of cytomegalovirus exposure and HLA in healthy donors. This clone was counted only a few times. The PCR employed 60 Vbeta primers together with 13 Jbeta primers. Clones were read by immunoSEQ multiplex PCR, and TCRdb kept only the in-frame ones, dropping some. The table records 130,000 or so clones, about 8% of them present only once. CDR1 and CDR2 (germline): SGHVS, FNYEAQ. This CDR3 comprises 14 residues. V dropped 1 base and J dropped 1 base, with 7 bases sitting between them. The receptor was isolated from a woman between 40 and 50 years old in good health and CMV-seropositive. Specimen: PBMCs. The gene calls are TRBV7-6 and TRBJ1-1; D perhaps matches TRBD1 (6 bases). This CDR3 reads CASSLGRGNTEAFF. Here the CDR3 DNA reads TGTGCCAGCAGCTTAGGCAGGGGGAACACTGAAGCTTTCTTT.